These T cell receptor beta chains were read from a single sample in a study of blood T cell repertoires in COVID-19. Using immunoSEQ multiplex PCR, the repertoire was profiled, and TCRdb retains in-frame clones only, with some absent. This sample has fewer than 450,000 clones, with about 89% found just once. The sample was peripheral blood. The receptors originated from a woman between 50 and 59 years old with COVID-19, enrolled during active disease. The CDR3 runs from the conserved cysteine through the conserved F or W. The D gene is left open where the match is weak. Clone size is shown for a subset of rows, as once, few, many or a class of expanded clone.

D gene	V gene	clone size	J gene	CDR3 length	CDR3 DNA	CDR3 protein
-	TRBV15	once	TRBJ2-3	17	TGTGCCACCAGCAGAGATCGAGCGGGCCTAAGCACAGATACGCAGTATTTT	CATSRDRAGLSTDTQYF
TRBD2	TRBV7-2	-	TRBJ2-1	14	TGTGCCAGCAGCCTTAGCGGGAGGGTCGATGAGCAGTTCTTC	CASSLSGRVDEQFF
-	TRBV10-1	-	TRBJ2-1	13	TGCGCCAGCAGTGAGTCCGGCTACAATGAGCAGTTCTTC	CASSESGYNEQFF
TRBD1	TRBV6-5	-	TRBJ1-1	13	TGTGCCAGCCTAAGGGGGCGCGGCACTGAAGCTTTCTTT	CASLRGRGTEAFF
TRBD1	TRBV7-3	-	TRBJ2-2	15	TGTGCCAGCAGCCCCCGGGACAGGGTGGCCGGGGAGCTGTTTTTT	CASSPRDRVAGELFF
-	TRBV6-5	-	TRBJ1-1	11	TGTGCCACAATAGTGAACACTGAAGCTTTCTTT	CATIVNTEAFF
-	TRBV6-2/TRBV6-3	-	TRBJ2-5	13	TGTGCCAGCAGTCCCCGTGGGGGGGAGACCCAGTACTTC	CASSPRGGETQYF
TRBD2	TRBV3-1/TRBV3-2	-	TRBJ2-5	16	TGTGCCAGCAGCCCGCGACTAGCGGGCCCCCAAGAGACCCAGTACTTC	CASSPRLAGPQETQYF
-	TRBV27	-	TRBJ2-3	13	TGTGCCAGCAGTTTAACAGTCACAGATACGCAGTATTTT	CASSLTVTDTQYF
TRBD2	TRBV15	-	TRBJ2-1	16	TGTGCCACCAGCAGAGTTAGCGGGAGTATGACACATGAGCAGTTCTTC	CATSRVSGSMTHEQFF
-	TRBV7-2	-	TRBJ1-6	15	TGTGCCAGCAGCTTAGAGGCAGGGTATAATTCACCCCTCCACTTT	CASSLEAGYNSPLHF
-	TRBV24-1	-	TRBJ1-1	14	TGTGCCACCAGGGGGACGCGGGGTGACACTGAAGCTTTCTTT	CATRGTRGDTEAFF
TRBD1	TRBV28	-	TRBJ2-3	16	TGTGCCAGCACCGACCCGGGACAGGGCCTCACAGATACGCAGTATTTT	CASTDPGQGLTDTQYF
-	TRBV18	-	TRBJ2-1	15	TGTGCCAGCTCACCACCCCCCACTATCTACAATGAGCAGTTCTTC	CASSPPPTIYNEQFF
-	TRBV6-5	-	TRBJ2-1	15	TGTGCCAGCAGTTACCTTAACCGGGGGAACAATGAGCAGTTCTTC	CASSYLNRGNNEQFF
TRBD1	TRBV5-4	-	TRBJ1-1	14	TGTGCCAGCAGCTCGACAGGGGGATGGACTGAAGCTTTCTTT	CASSSTGGWTEAFF
TRBD2	TRBV4-1	-	TRBJ2-1	15	TGCGCCAGCAGCCAAGATGGAGGGAGGGAGATTGAGCAGTTCTTC	CASSQDGGREIEQFF
-	TRBV3-1/TRBV3-2	few	TRBJ1-2	14	TGTGCCAGCAGACACAACACCCCGGGCTATGGCTACACCTTC	CASRHNTPGYGYTF
-	TRBV4-2	-	TRBJ2-1	16	TGTGCCAGCAGCCAAGACCAGGACACATATTACAATGAGCAGTTCTTC	CASSQDQDTYYNEQFF
TRBD2	TRBV12-5	-	TRBJ2-5	16	TGTGCTAGTGGTTTGGGACTAGCGGGAAGGAGAGAGACCCAGTACTTC	CASGLGLAGRRETQYF
TRBD2	TRBV30	-	TRBJ2-1	16	TGTGCCTGGACCGATAACCCGGGACTAGGGGTTTGGGAGCAGTTCTTC	CAWTDNPGLGVWEQFF
TRBD1	TRBV6-6	-	TRBJ2-5	17	TGTGCCAGCAGTCACGGGCGGACAGGACGGTACCAAGAGACCCAGTACTTC	CASSHGRTGRYQETQYF
TRBD2	TRBV2	-	TRBJ2-7	15	TGTGCCAGCAGTGAAGCGGTTAAGGGAGGGGTCGAGCAGTACTTC	CASSEAVKGGVEQYF
-	TRBV6-6	-	TRBJ2-5	14	TGTGCCAGCAGTTACTTCGCGGCCCAAGAGACCCAGTACTTC	CASSYFAAQETQYF
-	TRBV10-2	-	TRBJ2-7	12	TGCGCCAGCAGTGTACATGGCTACGAGCAGTACTTC	CASSVHGYEQYF
TRBD1	TRBV11-3	-	TRBJ2-1	17	TGTGCCAGCAGCTCACAATTCGGGACAGGGATCCGTAATGAGCAGTTCTTC	CASSSQFGTGIRNEQFF
-	TRBV27	once	TRBJ2-7	15	TGTGCCAGCCACCCCTCCCCGCCACACTCCTACGAGCAGTACTTC	CASHPSPPHSYEQYF